This T cell receptor (beta chain) was identified during a study of identical twins. Study-wide points: In monozygotic twins, models underestimated the sharing of out-of-frame TCR alpha. The abundant beta clonotypes from cord blood had fewer insertions, and memory repertoires had none of this. For out-of-frame beta sequences, excess twin sharing was weaker.

The CDR3 has 12 residues. Germline CDR1 is SGHAT and CDR2 is FQDESV (reference sequence). With 6 bases removed from V and 8 bases from J, the gap between germline ends came to 12 bases. Carrying unique molecular identifiers, the cDNA also gained a universal primer site through template switching. Each CDR3 protein gets one entry after TCRdb re-called the 5' RACE reads with MiXCR. The sample records fewer than 20,000 distinct CDR3 sequences, roughly 63% being singletons. Concerning this clonotype itself: Its cognate antigen is unknown.

The chain has TRBV11-1 and TRBJ2-3; D perhaps matches TRBD2 (6 bases). The receptor was derived from a woman under 30 in good health. This table probably holds off-target reads from a library built for another chain. The specimen sequenced was memory (CD45RO+) T cells sorted from blood. CDR3 bases: TGTGCCAGCAGTCACCCGGGGGTTACGCAGTATTTT. Its translation is CASSHPGVTQYF.